What follows are 14 T cell receptor beta chains derived from one specimen sequenced in a study of OX40 agonist ivuxolimab in advanced cancers. Sequencing used immunoSEQ multiplex PCR; TCRdb keeps in-frame clones, though not all of them. The sample carries around 150,000 clones, 85% to 95% recorded once. Sequenced here: CD4+ or CD8+ T cells sorted from blood, sampled in a trial of the OX40 agonist ivuxolimab. These receptors were obtained from an adult with an advanced solid tumor such as melanoma, head and neck, liver or kidney cancer.

The chain employs TRBV6-5 and TRBJ1-4, with D possibly matching TRBD1 (6 bases). CDR1 is MNHEY, CDR2 SVGAGI, per germline. The ends were cut back, 6 bases at V and 7 bases at J, with 12 bases in the middle. The CDR3 covers 13 residues. The CDR3: CASRSRRGEKLFF. Here the CDR3 DNA reads TGTGCCAGCAGATCCCGCAGGGGTGAAAAACTGTTTTTT.

The gene calls are TRBV2 and TRBJ1-5; perhaps TRBD1 as D (6 bases). Germline CDR1 is SNHLY and CDR2 is FYNNEI. V was clipped by 4 bases and J by 3 bases, with 16 bases between them. The CDR3 length is 16 residues. CDR3 DNA sequence: TGTGCCAGCAGTGGGCAGGGGCTGGATAACAATCAGCCCCAGCATTTT. Translation: CASSGQGLDNNQPQHF. The full variable domain, with the rest looked up from reference TRBV2 and TRBJ1-5, is EPEVTQTPSHQVTQMGQEVILRCVPISNHLYFYWYRQILGQKVEFLVSFYNNEISEKSEIFDDQFSVERPDGSNFTLKIRSTKLEDSAMYFCASSGQGLDNNQPQHFGDGTRLSIL.

The chain employs TRBV5-1 and TRBJ2-1; D is unclear. Germline CDR1 reads SGHRS; CDR2 reads YFSETQ. The CDR3 has 13 residues. V lost 3 bases to trimming and J lost 6 bases, with 10 bases between them. CDR3: CASSSAEINEQFF. Written as DNA, the CDR3 is TGCGCCAGCAGCTCCGCAGAAATCAATGAGCAGTTCTTC. The variable domain in full, with the rest retrieved from reference TRBV5-1 and TRBJ2-1, is KAGVTQTPRYLIKTRGQQVTLSCSPISGHRSVSWYQQTPGQGLQFLFEYFSETQRNKGNFPGRFSGRQFSNSRSEMNVSTLELGDSALYLCASSSAEINEQFFGPGTRLTVL.

CDR3 region: CATSKTLYEQYF. The CDR3 DNA is TGTGCCACCAGCAAAACACTCTACGAGCAGTACTTC. The genes are TRBV15 and TRBJ2-7, with unresolved D. From germline, CDR1 is LNHNV and CDR2 YYDKDF (reference sequence). Trimming removed 4 bases at V and 3 bases at J, with 7 bases between. The CDR3 sequence is 12 residues long.

The chain employs TRBV7-9 and TRBJ2-5; D unclear. The CDR3 runs 15 residues. Germline V lookup: CDR1 SEHNR, CDR2 FQNEAQ (reference sequence). Trimming cost V 5 bases and J 5 bases, with 18 bases left between them. CDR3 loop: CASSPTGAAAETQYF. The CDR3 nucleotides read TGTGCCAGCAGCCCGACCGGAGCCGCGGCGGAGACCCAGTACTTC.

The CDR3 DNA is TGTGCCAGTAGTAGAAAACAGGGGGAGTACGAGCAGTACTTC. Translated, it gives CASSRKQGEYEQYF. The chain employs TRBV19 and TRBJ2-7; TRBD1 matches at 8 bases. The CDR3 length is 14 residues. CDR1 and CDR2 (germline): LNHDA, SQIVND (reference sequence). Trimming removed 4 bases from V and 4 bases from J; junction bases left unmatched: 6.

This chain joins TRBV18 and TRBJ1-4; tentatively, D is TRBD1 (5 bases). CDR3 length: 14 amino acids. V dropped 1 base and J dropped 4 bases, with 7 bases sitting between them. Germline V gene data show CDR1 as KGHSH and CDR2 as LQKENI. CDR3 nucleotides: TGTGCCAGCTCACCACGGGGGGGTAATGAAAAACTGTTTTTT. Encoded protein: CASSPRGGNEKLFF.

The genes are TRBV5-1 and TRBJ1-6; unclear D gene. V lost 0 bases to trimming and J lost 5 bases, with 12 bases between them. The CDR3 totals 16 residues. Looked up from germline, CDR1 is SGHRS and CDR2 is YFSETQ. The CDR3 here is CASSLEVGPNNSPLHF. The CDR3 coding sequence is TGCGCCAGCAGCTTGGAGGTAGGGCCGAATAATTCACCCCTCCACTTT.

This chain uses TRBV19 with TRBJ1-1; 9 nucleotides align to TRBD1. CDR1 is LNHDA, CDR2 SQIVND, per germline (reference sequence). The J segment lost 1 base and the V segment lost 5 bases, leaving 2 bases of the junction unmatched. This CDR3 spans 14 amino acids. CDR3 sequence: CASSWDRANTEAFF. The CDR3 DNA follows: TGTGCCAGTAGTTGGGACAGGGCGAACACTGAAGCTTTCTTT.

V and J are TRBV4-3 and TRBJ1-6; possible D gene TRBD1, 6 bases. Trimming cost V 2 bases and J 8 bases, with 16 bases left between them. The CDR3 spans 16 residues. Germline V lookup: CDR1 LGHNA, CDR2 YSLEER. CDR3 protein: CASSQTWGRVDSPLHF. The CDR3, as DNA: TGCGCCAGCAGCCAAACCTGGGGGCGGGTAGATTCACCCCTCCACTTT.

DNA for the CDR3: TGTGCCAGCACCCCCGACAGGGCCCGCTACGAGCAGTACTTC. This gives the protein CASTPDRARYEQYF. This rearrangement joins TRBV28 to TRBJ2-5; 7 bases match TRBD1. The end of the DNA is better explained by TRBJ2-7, so the J call may be wrong. The CDR3 consists of 14 residues. Per germline, CDR1 MDHEN and CDR2 SYDVKM.

The CDR3 bases are TGCGCCAGCAGTGAAACAGGGGGGCGCAACGAGCAGTACTTC. This codes for CASSETGGRNEQYF. The V call is TRBV10-1, the J call TRBJ2-7; 8 bases agree with TRBD1. Germline loops: CDR1 WNHNN, CDR2 SYGVQD (reference sequence). The CDR3 loop spans 14 amino acids. V lost 3 bases, J lost 5 bases, and 6 bases stayed unmatched.

This clone was observed a single time. CDR3 sequence (DNA): TGTGCTAGTGGCCGGGGACAGCCCGGGGATACGCAGTATTTT. Its translation is CASGRGQPGDTQYF. This chain uses TRBV12-5 with TRBJ2-3; TRBD1 agrees at 7 bases. Germline CDR1 is LGHNT and CDR2 is FRNRAP. The CDR3 is 14 amino acids. Germline trimming cut 6 bases from V and 6 bases from J; bases unmatched to any gene: 9.

The chain links TRBV11-1 to TRBJ2-6, with D tentatively TRBD1 (6 bases). CDR3 length equals 17 residues. The V and J ends lost 1 base and 0 bases respectively, with 10 bases between them. Germline assignment: CDR1 SGHAT and CDR2 FQDESV (reference sequence). Here the CDR3 reads CASSLGEQGSGANVLTF. CDR3 sequence (DNA): TGTGCCAGCAGCTTAGGGGAACAGGGCTCTGGGGCCAACGTCCTGACTTTC.